Below, 28 T cell receptor beta chains from the same sample are listed, as sequenced in a study of blood T cells in healthy people across ages. Combining a sample-barcoded 5' primer with a J-beta primer mix, a second PCR ran for about 6 to 12 cycles. TCRdb independently ran MiXCR on the 5' RACE reads; one entry per CDR3 protein. The sample lists roughly 1,100,000 distinct CDR3 sequences; roughly a quarter were seen once. This sample was shared with a second study, whose subject was T cells of mothers and their children.

Sequenced material: blood. The source is a girl aged 2-10 years in good health.

The chain has TRBV12-3 or TRBV12-4 and TRBJ1-4, with D possibly matching TRBD1 (5 bases). V lost 5 bases to trimming and J lost 7 bases, with 14 bases between them. There are 14 residues in the CDR3. CDR3 DNA sequence: TGTGCCAGCAGTCCCCAGGGAGGCGGTGAAAAACTGTTTTTT. This sequence encodes CASSPQGGGEKLFF.

This clonotype was found a few times. The junction differs from germline at one of its ends, possibly a read error. V gene TRBV27 combines with J gene TRBJ2-5; no definite D call. Germline V CDR1 and CDR2: MNHEY, SMNVEV (reference sequence). This CDR3 spans 12 amino acids. CDR3 sequence reads: CASSSTVGRPFF. DNA of the CDR3: TGTGCCAGCAGTTCGACGGTCGGACGGCCGTTCTTC.

This clonotype was counted many times. The CDR3 sequence is CASTKWGTGGSYEQYF. The CDR3 bases are TGTGCCAGCACCAAATGGGGGACAGGGGGGTCCTACGAGCAGTACTTC. The V gene is TRBV27, the J gene TRBJ2-7; 11 bases line up with TRBD1. The CDR3 runs to 16 residues. The germline V gene has CDR1 MNHEY and CDR2 SMNVEV (reference sequence). The junction had 9 bases not matched to a gene; V was cut back by 7 bases and J by 1 base.

This clonotype was seen more than once but under ten times. The chain couples TRBV15 to TRBJ1-2, with TRBD1 identical over 8 bases. V shed 2 bases and J 9 bases; nucleotides not matched to a gene: 11. The CDR3 is 15 residues long. Germline V lookup: CDR1 LNHNV, CDR2 YYDKDF (reference sequence). The CDR3 loop is CATSRPDRGGVRYTF. DNA of the CDR3: TGTGCCACCAGCAGACCCGACAGGGGAGGAGTACGCTACACCTTC.

The CDR3 nucleotides read TGTGCCAGCAGCCAAGATTTTGGGCCAAGCTACGAGCAGTACTTC. The encoded protein is CASSQDFGPSYEQYF. The rearrangement joins TRBV3-1 to TRBJ2-7; D remains ambiguous. V gave up 0 bases and J gave up 3 bases, with 12 bases separating them. CDR1 is LGHDT, CDR2 YNNKEL, per germline (reference sequence). This CDR3 comprises 15 residues.

Ten or more counts support this clonotype. The rearrangement joins TRBV7-9 to TRBJ2-2; 7 nucleotides match TRBD2. Trimming took 5 bases from V and 3 from J; bases not matched to a gene: 6. The CDR3 totals 15 residues. The V gene's germline CDR1 is SEHNR and CDR2 FQNEAQ (reference sequence). The CDR3 DNA reads as TGTGCCAGCAGCCTCACGGCGGGGGACACCGGGGAGCTGTTTTTT. Encoded protein: CASSLTAGDTGELFF.

The genes are TRBV12-3 or TRBV12-4 and TRBJ2-7; 10 bases line up with TRBD2. Germline trimming cut 5 bases from V and 2 bases from J; bases unmatched to any gene: 6. The CDR3 runs 15 residues. The CDR3: CASSPWTSGPYEQYF. CDR3 in DNA: TGTGCCAGCAGTCCTTGGACTAGCGGACCCTACGAGCAGTACTTC.

V and J are TRBV29-1 and TRBJ2-2; TRBD2 agrees at 7 bases. Trimming cost V 3 bases and J 5 bases; bases outside gene matches: 15. The CDR3 is 17 amino acids. Germline-derived CDR1 and CDR2 are SQVTM and ANQGSEA. CDR3 in DNA: TGCAGCGTTGAGAGTCGAGGGTTGGGAGGGAGGACCGGGGAGCTGTTTTTT. Amino acids: CSVESRGLGGRTGELFF.

This clonotype turned up a few times. The J gene is TRBJ2-5, the V gene TRBV7-9; unclear D gene. The J call may be incorrect, as the DNA end agrees better with TRBJ2-7. From germline, CDR1 is SEHNR and CDR2 FQNEAQ (reference sequence). The CDR3 extends over 14 amino acids. CDR3 sequence reads: CASIPKIPTYEQYF. CDR3 nucleotides: TGTGCCAGCATTCCGAAAATTCCGACCTACGAGCAGTACTTC.

The J gene is TRBJ2-7, the V gene TRBV4-3; D tentatively reads TRBD1 or TRBD2 (5 bases each). Trimming left V 0 bases short and J 5 bases short, with 20 bases between. CDR3 length: 17 residues. Germline CDR1 reads LGHNA; CDR2 reads YSLEER. The CDR3 is CASSQEWTPTPGDEQYF. The CDR3 bases are TGCGCCAGCAGCCAAGAGTGGACACCGACACCCGGGGACGAGCAGTACTTC.

This clonotype was counted between two and nine times. This rearrangement joins TRBV2 to TRBJ1-5, with D unclear. The CDR3 sequence is 13 residues long. V gave up 7 bases and J gave up 2 bases, with 9 bases separating them. Looked up from germline, CDR1 is SNHLY and CDR2 is FYNNEI. The CDR3 DNA reads as TGTGCCAGCAAGTCGAAGGGCAATCAGCCCCAGCATTTT. The encoded protein is CASKSKGNQPQHF.

The sample holds a few counts of this clonotype. V usage is TRBV5-1 and J usage is TRBJ2-7; 7 bases line up with TRBD2. V gave up 0 bases and J gave up 1 base; unmatched junction bases: 7. CDR3 size: 16 residues. From germline, CDR1 is SGHRS and CDR2 YFSETQ. CDR3 nucleotides: TGCGCCAGCAGCTTGGTTGGCGGGAGCAGGTCCTACGAGCAGTACTTC. This translates into CASSLVGGSRSYEQYF.

The chain uses TRBV4-3 and TRBJ2-5, with 7 bases that match TRBD1. The J call may be incorrect, as the DNA end agrees better with TRBJ2-7. This CDR3 is built from 14 residues. Germline lookup yields CDR1 LGHNA and CDR2 YSLEER. In DNA, the CDR3 is TGCGCCAGCAGCCAAGGACAGGGCCACTACGAGCAGTACTTC. Its protein product is CASSQGQGHYEQYF.

This clonotype has more than one count but fewer than ten. V is TRBV11-2 and J is TRBJ1-2; D is possibly TRBD1 (5 bases). Germline V gene lookup returns CDR1 SGHAT and CDR2 FQNNGV. With 2 bases removed from V and 0 bases from J, the gap between germline ends came to 13 bases. The length of the CDR3 is 16 residues. The CDR3 bases are TGTGCCAGCAGCTTAAGGGTTGGGGCCTCTAACTATGGCTACACCTTC. This encodes CASSLRVGASNYGYTF.

The rearrangement joins TRBV14 to TRBJ2-5, with 8 bases that match TRBD2. V lost 6 bases, J lost 4 bases, and 19 bases stayed unmatched. Germline CDR1 reads SGHDN; CDR2 reads FVKESK. This CDR3 contains 18 residues. The CDR3 reads CASSELRGLVVDRETQYF. The CDR3 bases are TGTGCCAGCAGTGAATTACGGGGACTAGTAGTTGATCGAGAGACCCAGTACTTC.

V usage is TRBV14 and J usage is TRBJ1-2; 9 bases match TRBD1. Germline CDR1 reads SGHDN; CDR2 reads FVKESK. This CDR3 has 17 amino acids. V shed 1 base and J 8 bases; nucleotides not matched to a gene: 14. The CDR3 DNA follows: TGTGCCAGCAGCCAAGGACTACACCTGGGACAGGGATCCGGCTACACCTTC. Protein sequence: CASSQGLHLGQGSGYTF. The whole variable domain, remainder taken from reference TRBV14 and TRBJ1-2, is EAGVTQFPSHSVIEKGQTVTLRCDPISGHDNLYWYRRVMGKEIKFLLHFVKESKQDESGMPNNRFLAERTGGTYSTLKVQPAELEDSGVYFCASSQGLHLGQGSGYTFGSGTRLTVV.

This chain connects TRBV29-1 to TRBJ2-5; D not resolved. The end of the DNA aligns better with TRBJ2-7, so the J call may be wrong. CDR1 and CDR2 from the germline V gene are SQVTM and ANQGSEA. CDR3 length equals 13 residues. DNA for the CDR3: TGCAGCGCGACGTACTTGCGAACCTACGAGCAGTACTTC. It encodes CSATYLRTYEQYF.

V is TRBV12-3 or TRBV12-4 and J is TRBJ1-1; D uncertain. The V gene lost 6 bases and the J gene lost 6 bases, with 17 bases spanning the gap. The CDR3 totals 14 residues. The CDR3 DNA follows: TGTGCCAGCAGACCGGTAGGGAGCTTCGCTGAAGCTTTCTTT. Translating gives CASRPVGSFAEAFF.

In the case of this clonotype: The junction and the germline gene differ at one end; a read error may be behind it. The V and J genes are TRBV11-2 and TRBJ2-4; maybe TRBD1 (6 bases). The CDR3 has 15 residues. CDR1 and CDR2 (germline): SGHAT, FQNNGV. CDR3 loop: CASTLGGQQGLILSF. Written as DNA, the CDR3 is TGTGCCAGCACCTTAGGCGGACAACAGGGCTTGATCCTTTCTTTC.

In its sample, this clonotype was seen many times. The V and J genes are TRBV7-8 and TRBJ2-2; no reliable D call. The CDR3 spans 12 residues. Trimming left V 5 bases short and J 6 bases short, with 7 bases between. CDR1 is SGHVS, CDR2 FQNEAQ, per germline. The CDR3 region has the DNA TGTGCCAGCAGCCCCCGGCCCGGGGAGCTGTTTTTT. Its protein is CASSPRPGELFF.

This clonotype occurred a few times. The chain joins TRBV6-6 to TRBJ2-7, with 7 bases matching TRBD1. Germline loops: CDR1 MNHNY, CDR2 SVGAGI (reference sequence). The CDR3 extends over 10 amino acids. With 6 bases clipped from V and 10 bases from J, the junction kept 3 bases outside the gene matches. CDR3 sequence: CASRTGKQYF. The CDR3 nucleotides are TGTGCCAGCAGGACAGGGAAACAGTACTTC.

V and J are TRBV7-2 and TRBJ2-4, with a weak D call TRBD1 (6 bases). The CDR3 covers 18 residues. Germline CDR1 and CDR2: SGHTA and FQGNSA. V shed 0 bases and J shed 2 bases, with 17 bases lying between them. In nucleotides, the CDR3 is TGTGCCAGCAGCTTAGCGCATCCCGGGGACACCTCCAAAAACATTCAGTACTTC. Residues: CASSLAHPGDTSKNIQYF.

This chain uses TRBV20-1 with TRBJ2-7, with 10 bases identical to TRBD2. Losses at the gene ends were 6 bases for V and 5 bases for J; bases not matched to a gene: 10. Per the germline V gene, CDR1 is DFQATT and CDR2 is SNEGSKA (reference sequence). The CDR3 length is 14 residues. The CDR3 region has the DNA TGCAGTGCAGTAAGCGGGAGGGCAGTAGACGAGCAGTACTTC. It encodes CSAVSGRAVDEQYF.

This sequence joins TRBV10-3 and TRBJ2-5, with a tentative D call TRBD1 (6 bases). Trimming took 6 bases from V and 3 from J, leaving 8 bases between them. CDR1 is ENHRY and CDR2 is SYGVKD in the germline V gene. The CDR3 sequence is 12 residues long. CDR3: CAIRAGEETQYF. CDR3 DNA sequence: TGTGCCATCAGGGCAGGGGAAGAGACCCAGTACTTC.

This clonotype was counted at least ten times. This rearrangement joins TRBV6-6 to TRBJ2-7; 9 nucleotides match TRBD2. Germline values: CDR1 MNHNY, CDR2 SVGAGI (reference sequence). The CDR3 runs 14 residues. Trimming cost V 5 bases and J 7 bases; bases outside gene matches: 9. CDR3 nucleotide sequence: TGTGCCAGCAGTGACCTGACTAGCGGAGGAGAGCAGTACTTC. It yields the protein CASSDLTSGGEQYF.

V is TRBV12-3 or TRBV12-4 and J is TRBJ2-5; the match to TRBD1 covers 7 bases. The CDR3 length is 13 residues. J was trimmed by 1 base and V by 6 bases; bases with no gene match: 2. The CDR3 region is CASRQGTQETQYF. In DNA form, the CDR3 reads TGTGCCAGCAGACAGGGGACCCAAGAGACCCAGTACTTC.

The chain uses TRBV27 and TRBJ2-2; 7 positions agree with TRBD2. The ends lost 3 bases at V and 4 bases at J; junction bases unmatched: 8. Germline CDR1 MNHEY, CDR2 SMNVEV (reference sequence). The CDR3 is 16 residues long. The CDR3 region has the DNA TGTGCCAGCAGTTTCAGAACACCGGGGGGCACCGGGGAGCTGTTTTTT. It translates to CASSFRTPGGTGELFF.

This clonotype was seen at least ten times. This chain connects TRBV20-1 to TRBJ2-7, with 7 positions matching TRBD1. In germline, CDR1 is DFQATT, CDR2 SNEGSKA (reference sequence). The trim removed 1 base at V and 3 bases at J, leaving 3 bases unmatched. This CDR3 has 13 residues. The CDR3 DNA sequence: TGCAGTGCTAGAGGACAGGGTATCTACGAGCAGTACTTC. Translated, it gives CSARGQGIYEQYF.